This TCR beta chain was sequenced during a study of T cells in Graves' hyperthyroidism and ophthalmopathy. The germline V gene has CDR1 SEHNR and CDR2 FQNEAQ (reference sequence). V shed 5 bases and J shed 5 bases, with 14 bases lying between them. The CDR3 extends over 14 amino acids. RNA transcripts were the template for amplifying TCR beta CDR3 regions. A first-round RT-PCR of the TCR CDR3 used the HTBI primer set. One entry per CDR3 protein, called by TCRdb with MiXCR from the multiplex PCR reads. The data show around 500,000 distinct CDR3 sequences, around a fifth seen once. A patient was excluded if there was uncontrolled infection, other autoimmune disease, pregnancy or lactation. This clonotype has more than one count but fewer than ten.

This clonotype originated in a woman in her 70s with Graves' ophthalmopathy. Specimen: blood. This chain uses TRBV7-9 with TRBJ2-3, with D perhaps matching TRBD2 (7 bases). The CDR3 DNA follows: TGTGCCAGCAGCCCCGAGGGGGGGAGAGATACGCAGTATTTT. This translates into CASSPEGGRDTQYF.